The rows below give T cell receptor beta chains drawn from one sample of a study of technical replicates of blood from several donors. TCRdb's table, derived via immunoSEQ multiplex PCR, lists solely in-frame clones and lacks some. The table records almost 90,000 clones, about 95% of them present only once. Material for sequencing was T cells isolated from PBMCs. These receptors all come from a human donor in good health. Each CDR3 is given with its conserved first and last residue. A D gene is named only where the DNA matches it firmly. Clone size is shown for a subset of rows, as once, few, many or a class of expanded clone.

TRBJ2-7 - TRBV6-6 TRBD2 TGTGCCAGCGCGGGAGGAGCCTACGAGCAGTACTTC CASAGGAYEQYF
TRBJ2-1 - TRBV7-6 - TGTGCCAGCAGCTTAAGTTCAGGGCTCTATGAGCAGTTCTTC CASSLSSGLYEQFF
TRBJ2-1 - TRBV28 TRBD1 TGTGCCAGCAGTTTAATCCTCCCTACAGGGGCCCCCAAGCAGTTCTTC CASSLILPTGAPKQFF
TRBJ1-1 - TRBV7-3 - TGTGCCAGCAGCTACCGAGGAACTTCAAACACTGAAGCTTTCTTT CASSYRGTSNTEAFF
TRBJ2-1 - TRBV7-6 TRBD2 TGTGCCAGCAGCATAACGACTAGCGGGAGAAGGAATGAGCAGTTCTTC CASSITTSGRRNEQFF
TRBJ1-4 - TRBV5-6 - TGTGCCAGCAGCCGGACAGCAACTAATGAAAAACTGTTTTTT CASSRTATNEKLFF
TRBJ2-7 - TRBV5-8 TRBD2 TGTGCCAGCAGTTCGAGACTAGCCCTCTCCTACGAGCAGTACTTC CASSSRLALSYEQYF
TRBJ1-2 - TRBV2 - TGTGCCAGCAGGGTGGTGGGAGCAGACTACTATGGCTACACCTTC CASRVVGADYYGYTF
TRBJ2-5 - TRBV30 - TGTGCCTGGAGTGTAGGAGTGGGGCGCCAAGAGACCCAGTACTTC CAWSVGVGRQETQYF
TRBJ2-7 - TRBV7-6 - TGTGCCAGCGGGGGGTTACCCTCCTACGAGCAGTACTTC CASGGLPSYEQYF
TRBJ1-4 - TRBV16 - TGTGCCAGCAGCCAATCTGCACGGGGAACTACTAATGAAAAACTGTTTTTT CASSQSARGTTNEKLFF
TRBJ2-5 - TRBV7-7 TRBD2 TGTGCTAGCAGCCGCCGTTCTAGCGGGGGACAAGAGACCCAGTACTTC CASSRRSSGGQETQYF
TRBJ1-1 - TRBV16 TRBD1 TGTGCCAGCAGCCAAGGACAGGGTACCACTGAAGCTTTCTTT CASSQGQGTTEAFF
TRBJ2-2 - TRBV29-1 TRBD1 TGCAGCGCAAGGACAGGGAACACCGGGGAGCTGTTTTTT CSARTGNTGELFF
TRBJ2-3 once TRBV9 TRBD2 TGTGCCAGCAGCGTGGTAGCGGGAGTTACAGATACGCAGTATTTT CASSVVAGVTDTQYF
TRBJ2-1 - TRBV28 - TGTGCCAGCAGACCGGGGAGCTCCTACAATGAGCAGTTCTTC CASRPGSSYNEQFF
TRBJ2-2 - TRBV2 TRBD1 TGTGCCAGCACCGGGACAGGGACCCTCACCGGGGAGCTGTTTTTT CASTGTGTLTGELFF
TRBJ2-3 - TRBV13 - TGTGCCAGCAGCCTACCGTCGGGTATACGAACAGATACGCAGTATTTT CASSLPSGIRTDTQYF
TRBJ2-7 - TRBV7-8 TRBD2 TGTGCCAGCAGCTTATTCTTCCAAGCGGGAGCCTCCTACGAGCAGTACTTC CASSLFFQAGASYEQYF
TRBJ2-3 - TRBV18 TRBD1 TGTGCCAGCTCTATAACAGGGGCCGTGACAGATACGCAGTATTTT CASSITGAVTDTQYF
TRBJ2-1 - TRBV7-2 - TGTGCCAGTCTCCCGGGACTGGCTACAAATGAGCAGTTCTTC CASLPGLATNEQFF
TRBJ2-1 - TRBV7-3 TRBD2 TGTGCCAGCAGCTTACTTAGCGGGAGGTTTAATGAGCAGTTCTTC CASSLLSGRFNEQFF
TRBJ1-4 - TRBV5-6 - TGTGCCAGCAGCGGCCGGACCTACTCAGGGGAAAAACTGTTTTTT CASSGRTYSGEKLFF
TRBJ2-3 - TRBV5-1 TRBD2 TGCGCCAGCAGCTTAGCGGGGGACACAGATACGCAGTATTTT CASSLAGDTDTQYF
TRBJ2-7 - TRBV7-9 TRBD1 TGTGCCAGCAGCTTCGACAGGGATTACGAGCAGTACTTC CASSFDRDYEQYF
TRBJ2-1 - TRBV7-9 TRBD2 TGTGCCAGCAGCTCACCGGGACTAGCGGGAGGGTACAATGAGCAGTTCTTC CASSSPGLAGGYNEQFF